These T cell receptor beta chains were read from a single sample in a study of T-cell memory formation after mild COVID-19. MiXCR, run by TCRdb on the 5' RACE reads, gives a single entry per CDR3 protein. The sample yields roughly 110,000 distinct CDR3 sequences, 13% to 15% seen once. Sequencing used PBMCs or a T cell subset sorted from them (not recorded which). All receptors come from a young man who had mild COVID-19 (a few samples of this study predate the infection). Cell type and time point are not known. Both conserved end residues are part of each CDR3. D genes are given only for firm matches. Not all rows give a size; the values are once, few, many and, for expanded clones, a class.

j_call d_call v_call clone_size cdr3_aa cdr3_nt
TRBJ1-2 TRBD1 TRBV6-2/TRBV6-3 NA CASSKDRTGVGYGYTF TGTGCCAGCAGTAAGGATCGGACAGGGGTCGGCTATGGCTACACCTTC
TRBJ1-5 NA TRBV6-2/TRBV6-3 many CASSYSQEYNQPQHF TGTGCCAGCAGTTACTCGCAGGAGTACAATCAGCCCCAGCATTTT
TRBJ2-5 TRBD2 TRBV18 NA CASSPLASGGIQETQYF TGTGCCAGCTCACCGCTGGCTAGCGGGGGTATCCAAGAGACCCAGTACTTC
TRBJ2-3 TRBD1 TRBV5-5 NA CASSFRHRGTDTQYF TGTGCCAGCAGCTTCCGGCACAGGGGGACAGATACGCAGTATTTT
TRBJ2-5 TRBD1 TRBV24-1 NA CATDAQGSLETQYF TGTGCCACCGACGCACAGGGGAGTTTGGAGACCCAGTACTTC
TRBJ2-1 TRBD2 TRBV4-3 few CASSPKAGTYNEQFF TGCGCCAGCAGCCCCAAAGCGGGGACCTACAATGAGCAGTTCTTC
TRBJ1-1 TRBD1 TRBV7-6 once CASSTKSGGEPEALF TGTGCCAGCAGTACTAAATCAGGGGGCGAACCTGAAGCTTTATTT
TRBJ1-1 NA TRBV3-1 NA CASSQGAGEAFF TGTGCCAGCAGCCAAGGGGCGGGTGAAGCTTTCTTT
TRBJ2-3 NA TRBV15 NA CATSRDPPVSTDTQYF TGTGCCACCAGCAGAGATCCCCCGGTTAGCACAGATACGCAGTATTTT
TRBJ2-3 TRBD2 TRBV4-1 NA CASSPGGRLAGGTDTQYF TGCGCCAGCAGCCCCGGGGGGCGACTAGCGGGGGGCACAGATACGCAGTATTTT
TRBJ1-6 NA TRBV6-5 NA CASSYKPWGGLDNSPLHF TGTGCCAGCAGTTACAAGCCGTGGGGCGGGCTCGACAATTCACCCCTCCACTTT
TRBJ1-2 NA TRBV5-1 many CASSLVSVNYGYTF TGCGCCAGCAGCTTGGTTTCGGTAAACTATGGCTACACCTTC
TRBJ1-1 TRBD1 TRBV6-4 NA CASSTGANTEAFF TGTGCCAGCAGTACAGGGGCTAACACTGAAGCTTTCTTT
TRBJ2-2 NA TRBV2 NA CASSEADAIGELFF TGTGCCAGCAGTGAAGCGGATGCAATCGGGGAGCTGTTTTTT
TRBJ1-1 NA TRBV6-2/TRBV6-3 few CASSSTGFMNTEAFF TGTGCCAGCAGTTCGACGGGCTTCATGAACACTGAAGCTTTCTTT
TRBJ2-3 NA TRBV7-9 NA CASSPGHTTDTQYF TGTGCCAGCAGCCCCGGACATACCACAGATACGCAGTATTTT
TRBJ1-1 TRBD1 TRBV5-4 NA CASSLGTGGMEAFF TGTGCCAGCAGCTTGGGGACAGGGGGCATGGAAGCTTTCTTT
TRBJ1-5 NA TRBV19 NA CASSPGTRNQPQHF TGTGCCAGTAGTCCAGGGACACGCAATCAGCCCCAGCATTTT
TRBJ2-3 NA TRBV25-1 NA CASSELVGFTDTQYF TGTGCCAGCAGTGAATTGGTGGGCTTCACAGATACGCAGTATTTT
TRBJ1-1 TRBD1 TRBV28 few CASSWTGSNTEAFF TGTGCCAGCAGTTGGACAGGGTCGAACACTGAAGCTTTCTTT
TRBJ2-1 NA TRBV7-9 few CASSLEPGASYNEQFF TGTGCCAGCAGCTTAGAGCCGGGAGCGAGCTACAATGAGCAGTTCTTC
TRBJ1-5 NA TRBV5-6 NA CASSNDLEGAPQHF TGTGCCAGCAGTAACGATCTCGAAGGGGCGCCCCAGCATTTT
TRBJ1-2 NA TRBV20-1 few CSARNLEGRLNYGYTF TGCAGTGCTAGAAACTTAGAAGGGAGATTGAACTATGGCTACACCTTC